The 16 T cell receptor beta chains reported below all come from one sample, sequenced in a study of blood T cell repertoires in COVID-19. Some clones are missing from TCRdb's copy, which holds only in-frame ones; the method was immunoSEQ multiplex PCR. The data contain hundreds of thousands of clones, 70% to 90% of them seen just once; the ten biggest clones take up 5.5% to 7%. The sequenced sample consisted of peripheral blood. These receptors originate from a man older than 75 with acute or convalescent COVID-19.

The chain is built from TRBV18 and TRBJ1-5; 8 nucleotides align to TRBD1. V trimming: 2 bases; J trimming: 4 bases; junction bases outside the gene matches: 4. Germline V gene data show CDR1 as KGHSH and CDR2 as LQKENI. The CDR3 is 15 amino acids. In DNA form, the CDR3 reads TGTGCCAGCTCACCATCTACAGGGGGAAATCAGCCCCAGCATTTT. Translated: CASSPSTGGNQPQHF.

The table lists this clone with a few counts. V is TRBV5-1 and J is TRBJ2-7; 11 nucleotides align to TRBD2. This CDR3 comprises 17 residues. J gave up 0 bases and V 2 bases, and 7 bases lay outside the gene matches. CDR1 is SGHRS and CDR2 is YFSETQ in the germline V gene. The CDR3 DNA is TGCGCCAGCAGCTTCACTAGCGGGAGCCTCTTCTCCTACGAGCAGTACTTC. Translated, it gives CASSFTSGSLFSYEQYF.

The chain is built from TRBV28 and TRBJ1-2, with TRBD1 identical over 7 bases. Germline assignment: CDR1 MDHEN and CDR2 SYDVKM. The V segment lost 6 bases and the J segment 5 bases; nucleotides outside the gene matches: 9. The CDR3 length is 14 residues. This CDR3 reads CASRLPGQSYGYTF. As DNA, the CDR3 is TGTGCCAGCAGACTACCGGGACAGTCTTATGGCTACACCTTC.

The chain uses TRBV3-1 (or the pseudogene TRBV3-2) and TRBJ2-7; D is unclear. V gave up 0 bases and J gave up 0 bases, with 6 bases separating them. From germline, CDR1 is LGHDT and CDR2 YNNKEL (reference sequence). CDR3 length: 14 residues. The CDR3 sequence: CASSQDTSSYEQYF. For the CDR3, the DNA is TGTGCCAGCAGCCAAGATACGAGCTCCTACGAGCAGTACTTC.

The rearrangement links TRBV28 to TRBJ2-7; no definite D call. This CDR3 is 13 amino acids long. The V and J ends lost 8 bases and 4 bases respectively, with 15 bases between them. CDR1 and CDR2 from the germline V gene are MDHEN and SYDVKM. CDR3 in amino acids: CASEYPSSYEQYF. CDR3 nucleotides: TGTGCCAGCGAATACCCATCCAGTTACGAGCAGTACTTC.

The genes are TRBV7-9 and TRBJ2-7, with 13 bases matching TRBD2. Trimming at V came to 5 bases and at J to 4 bases, leaving 2 bases not matched to a gene. Per germline, CDR1 SEHNR and CDR2 FQNEAQ (reference sequence). The CDR3 loop spans 14 amino acids. The CDR3 loop is CASSPTSGRYEQYF. The CDR3 region has the DNA TGTGCCAGCAGCCCGACTAGCGGGAGGTACGAGCAGTACTTC.

This clone has just one count. The rearrangement uses TRBV28 and TRBJ2-3; D call uncertain. Germline lookup yields CDR1 MDHEN and CDR2 SYDVKM. V was clipped by 5 bases and J by 2 bases, with 8 bases between them. The CDR3 loop spans 13 amino acids. Here the CDR3 DNA reads TGTGCCAGCAGTCGTATTATCACAGATACGCAGTATTTT. This gives the protein CASSRIITDTQYF. Combining the CDR3 with reference TRBV28 and TRBJ2-3 gives the whole variable domain DVKVTQSSRYLVKRTGEKVFLECVQDMDHENMFWYRQDPGLGLRLIYFSYDVKMKEKGDIPEGYSVSREKKERFSLILESASTNQTSMYLCASSRIITDTQYFGPGTRLTVL.

This clone was observed once. The chain joins TRBV28 to TRBJ2-3; TRBD1 agrees at 7 bases. V trimming: 4 bases; J trimming: 6 bases; junction bases outside the gene matches: 16. Germline V gives CDR1 MDHEN, CDR2 SYDVKM. The CDR3 loop spans 17 amino acids. CDR3 region: CASSSLGVGGPQDTQYF. DNA of the CDR3: TGTGCCAGCAGTTCCCTTGGGGTAGGGGGCCCACAGGATACGCAGTATTTT.

This sequence joins TRBV3-1 (or the pseudogene TRBV3-2) and TRBJ1-1; D is unresolved. The V gene lost 1 base and the J gene lost 3 bases, with 12 bases spanning the gap. The germline gives CDR1 LGHDT, CDR2 YNNKEL (reference sequence). CDR3 length equals 15 residues. The CDR3 DNA follows: TGTGCCAGCAGCCAAGTATCCGGGGTGTACACTGAAGCTTTCTTT. Translation: CASSQVSGVYTEAFF.

This clone occurred once. The chain combines TRBV5-1 with TRBJ2-2; D not certain. The CDR3 extends over 13 amino acids. V dropped 5 bases and J dropped 0 bases, with 5 bases sitting between them. In germline, CDR1 is SGHRS, CDR2 YFSETQ. The CDR3 loop reads CASRTPNTGELFF. DNA for the CDR3: TGCGCCAGCAGGACACCGAACACCGGGGAGCTGTTTTTT.

This clone has a single count. The CDR3 coding sequence is TGTGCCAGCAGCTTTAGAGGGGAAAACAGGGGCCGCGAGCAGTACTTC. Amino acids: CASSFRGENRGREQYF. The chain couples TRBV7-2 to TRBJ2-7; 7 bases agree with TRBD1. V shed 3 bases and J 6 bases; nucleotides not matched to a gene: 14. The length of the CDR3 is 16 residues. Germline V lookup: CDR1 SGHTA, CDR2 FQGNSA.

J is TRBJ2-2 and V is TRBV28; TRBD1 is a possible D gene (6 bases). V was pared by 7 bases and J by 0 bases, with 12 bases between. CDR3 length equals 15 residues. Germline CDR1 and CDR2: MDHEN and SYDVKM. The CDR3 nucleotides read TGTGCCAGCAAGAGGGGGTCGGCGAACACCGGGGAGCTGTTTTTT. Translation gives CASKRGSANTGELFF.

The chain employs TRBV5-6 and TRBJ2-7; D is possibly TRBD1 (5 bases). The V and J ends lost 1 base and 5 bases respectively, with 10 bases between them. From germline, CDR1 is SGHDT and CDR2 YYEEEE. This CDR3 is built from 13 residues. The CDR3 reads CASSLWQGHEQYF. The CDR3 DNA is TGTGCCAGCAGCTTGTGGCAGGGCCACGAGCAGTACTTC.

The genes are TRBV11-3 and TRBJ1-6; 7 bases match TRBD1. Germline V gives CDR1 SGHNT, CDR2 YENEEA. V lost 3 bases and J lost 7; bases outside the gene matches: 3. The CDR3 is 14 amino acids. The CDR3 region is CASSFGTENSPLHF. The DNA for the CDR3 is TGTGCCAGCAGCTTCGGGACAGAGAATTCACCCCTCCACTTT.

CDR3 loop: CASSEDLSQPQHF. The CDR3 region has the DNA TGTGCCAGCTCTGAGGATTTGAGTCAGCCCCAGCATTTT. V usage is TRBV18 and J usage is TRBJ1-5; no firm D call. Looked up from germline, CDR1 is KGHSH and CDR2 is LQKENI. The germline V and J ends were trimmed by 6 bases and 6 bases, with 12 bases remaining between them. This CDR3 has 13 amino acids.

The CDR3 sequence is CASSLDRQETQYF. CDR3 bases: TGTGCCAGCAGCTTAGACAGACAAGAGACCCAGTACTTC. V usage is TRBV5-4 and J usage is TRBJ2-5; perhaps TRBD1 as D (5 bases). V was trimmed by 2 bases and J by 2 bases, leaving 7 bases between them. Germline CDR1 and CDR2: SGHNT and YYREEE (reference sequence). CDR3 length equals 13 residues.